These T cell receptor beta chains were read from a single sample in a study of beta chain features in type 1 diabetes. The repertoire was sequenced with immunoSEQ multiplex PCR; TCRdb's copy has only in-frame clones and lacks some. The table includes about 260,000 clones, under 70% detected once. Sample: naive CD4+ T cells from blood. The source of these receptors is a young man in good health. The CDR3 runs from the conserved cysteine through the conserved F or W. The D gene is left open where the match is weak. Size tells how often a clone was seen (once, few, many) or the class of an expanded clone, and some rows leave it out.

v_gene,j_gene,abundance,d_gene,CDR3aa,CDR3nt
TRBV7-2,TRBJ2-3,once,TRBD2,CASSLNSGGAGDTQYF,TGTGCCAGCAGCTTAAACAGCGGGGGGGCCGGAGATACGCAGTATTTT
TRBV30,TRBJ2-7,.,.,CAWSTGSSYEQYF,TGTGCCTGGAGTACAGGAAGCTCCTACGAGCAGTACTTC
TRBV14,TRBJ2-1,.,.,CASSQGRGTGNEQFF,TGTGCCAGCAGCCAGGGACGGGGCACGGGGAATGAGCAGTTCTTC
TRBV13,TRBJ2-7,.,TRBD2,CASSLTSGRLGYEQYF,TGTGCCAGCAGCTTAACTAGCGGGAGATTAGGCTACGAGCAGTACTTC
TRBV7-6,TRBJ2-1,.,TRBD2,CASSLALDSGEYNEQFF,TGTGCCAGCAGCTTAGCGCTCGATAGCGGGGAGTACAATGAGCAGTTCTTC
TRBV11-2,TRBJ2-1,.,TRBD2,CASNSFLAGAGNEQFF,TGTGCCAGCAACTCATTCCTAGCGGGAGCGGGCAATGAGCAGTTCTTC
TRBV7-6,TRBJ2-1,.,.,CASSQYYTREQFF,TGTGCCAGCAGCCAGTATTACACCAGGGAGCAGTTCTTC
TRBV7-2,TRBJ2-1,.,.,CASSLAGTTPNEQFF,TGTGCCAGCAGCTTGGCCGGGACCACCCCCAATGAGCAGTTCTTC
TRBV7-9,TRBJ2-3,few,.,CASSLSVGTDTQYF,TGTGCCAGCAGCTTAAGCGTGGGCACAGATACGCAGTATTTT
TRBV29-1,TRBJ2-5,.,TRBD1,CSVEKGTDQETQYF,TGCAGCGTGGAAAAAGGGACAGACCAAGAGACCCAGTACTTC
TRBV7-2,TRBJ2-3,.,.,CASSTPRTDTQYF,TGTGCCAGCAGCACACCTCGGACAGATACGCAGTATTTT
TRBV5-1,TRBJ2-2,.,.,CASSPRMNTGELFF,TGCGCCAGCAGCCCACGGATGAACACCGGGGAGCTGTTTTTT
TRBV11-2,TRBJ2-7,few,TRBD1,CASSSPGTGTTYEQYF,TGTGCCAGCAGCTCCCCCGGGACAGGGACAACCTACGAGCAGTACTTC
TRBV7-9,TRBJ1-2,.,.,CASSPRGRDGYTF,TGTGCCAGCAGCCCCCGGGGCCGAGATGGCTACACCTTC
TRBV14,TRBJ2-1,.,.,CASSQGTLDYNEQFF,TGTGCCAGCAGCCAAGGGACTTTGGACTACAATGAGCAGTTCTTC
TRBV29-1,TRBJ2-2,.,.,CSVGLGVGNTGELFF,TGCAGCGTTGGATTGGGGGTCGGGAACACCGGGGAGCTGTTTTTT
TRBV30,TRBJ1-2,.,.,CAWSAASNYGYTF,TGTGCCTGGAGTGCGGCCTCTAACTATGGCTACACCTTC
TRBV30,TRBJ2-7,few,.,CASGPGHGLSYEQYF,TGTGCCTCCGGCCCGGGACACGGATTATCCTACGAGCAGTACTTC
TRBV6-5,TRBJ1-2,.,TRBD1,CASSRGQGYTF,TGTGCCAGCAGTAGAGGACAGGGTTACACCTTC
TRBV7-9,TRBJ2-5,once,TRBD1,CASSFTGGEETQYF,TGTGCCAGCAGCTTCACAGGGGGCGAAGAGACCCAGTACTTC
TRBV9,TRBJ1-3,.,.,CASRRGDFSGNTIYF,TGTGCCAGCAGAAGGGGGGACTTCTCTGGAAACACCATATATTTT
TRBV7-9,TRBJ2-3,.,TRBD2,CASSQGLAESDTQYF,TGTGCCAGCAGCCAAGGACTAGCGGAGTCAGATACGCAGTATTTT
TRBV6-5,TRBJ1-2,.,TRBD1,CASSGQGNYTF,TGTGCCAGCAGTGGACAGGGGAACTACACCTTC
TRBV30,TRBJ2-3,.,TRBD2,CAWARLAAPSTDTQYF,TGTGCCTGGGCTAGACTAGCGGCACCTAGCACAGATACGCAGTATTTT
TRBV29-1,TRBJ2-5,.,.,CSRGEELQETQYF,TGCAGCAGGGGGGAGGAGTTACAAGAGACCCAGTACTTC
TRBV30,TRBJ1-1,few,.,CAWSPANTEAFF,TGTGCCTGGAGTCCAGCAAACACTGAAGCTTTCTTT
TRBV30,TRBJ2-5,once,TRBD2,CAYVTSGGQTQYF,TGTGCCTACGTGACTAGCGGGGGACAGACCCAGTACTTC
TRBV7-9,TRBJ2-3,.,.,CASSFSSTDTQYF,TGTGCCAGCAGCTTTAGTAGCACAGATACGCAGTATTTT
TRBV5-1,TRBJ2-3,.,TRBD2,CASSIQSASGSTDTQYF,TGCGCCAGCAGCATCCAGTCGGCTAGCGGTAGCACAGATACGCAGTATTTT
TRBV20-1,TRBJ2-5,.,.,CSARHRETQYF,TGCAGTGCTAGACATCGGGAGACCCAGTACTTC
TRBV16,TRBJ2-1,few,.,CASSHRGNEQFF,TGTGCCAGCAGCCATCGGGGAAATGAGCAGTTCTTC
TRBV5-4,TRBJ1-5,.,.,CASSLYNSNQPQHF,TGTGCCAGCAGCTTGTACAATAGCAATCAGCCCCAGCATTTT
TRBV4-1,TRBJ1-2,few,TRBD1,CASSQPMTGDYGYTF,TGCGCCAGCAGCCAACCGATGACAGGGGACTATGGCTACACCTTC
TRBV7-2,TRBJ2-3,once,.,CASSLGVAGTDTQYF,TGTGCCAGCAGCTTAGGTGTAGCAGGTACAGATACGCAGTATTTT
TRBV7-2,TRBJ2-5,few,TRBD2,CASSRLAGREYF,TGTGCCAGCAGCAGACTAGCGGGCCGGGAGTACTTC
TRBV4-3,TRBJ2-7,few,.,CASSQDPRGEQYF,TGCGCCAGCAGCCAAGATCCCCGGGGCGAGCAGTACTTC
TRBV18,TRBJ2-3,.,.,CASSPRSGSTDTQYF,TGTGCCAGCTCACCACGGAGCGGAAGCACAGATACGCAGTATTTT
TRBV6-1,TRBJ1-6,.,TRBD1,CASSEGQGANSPLHF,TGTGCCAGCAGTGAAGGACAGGGAGCCAATTCACCCCTCCACTTT
TRBV30,TRBJ2-1,.,.,CAWSSISSYNEQFF,TGTGCCTGGAGTAGTATTAGCTCCTACAATGAGCAGTTCTTC
TRBV7-2,TRBJ2-3,few,.,CASSSQPGGTDTQYF,TGTGCCAGCAGTTCTCAGCCTGGGGGCACAGATACGCAGTATTTT
TRBV7-2,TRBJ2-2,.,.,CASSSPTNTGELFF,TGTGCCAGCAGCTCCCCTACGAACACCGGGGAGCTGTTTTTT